Reported below is one TCR beta chain. The sample belongs to a study of cytomegalovirus exposure and HLA in healthy donors. Primers included in the PCR were 60 Vbeta and 13 Jbeta primers. Sequenced by immunoSEQ multiplex PCR; TCRdb stores in-frame clones only, minus some. The data show about 150,000 clones, 50% to 75% seen once. This TCR came from a woman under 40 in good health and CMV-seropositive. Source material: PBMCs.

CDR3 region: CASSILAGGYNEQFF. The CDR3, as DNA: TGTGCCAGCAGCATACTAGCGGGAGGCTACAATGAGCAGTTCTTC. The chain couples TRBV7-2 to TRBJ2-1, with TRBD2 matching over 12 bases. Germline CDR1 is SGHTA and CDR2 is FQGNSA. The CDR3 runs to 15 residues. V was clipped by 5 bases and J by 3 bases; unmatched bases: 2.